This T cell receptor (beta chain) derives from a study of CD8+ T cells in alopecia areata. Background on the study: Patients received oral tofacitinib, 5 to 10 mg twice daily, for moderate-to-severe alopecia areata. Patients took tofacitinib for 6 to 18 months, followed by 6 drug-free months.

RNA, once extracted, was reverse transcribed into cDNA for use as the sequencing template. Assay: immunoSEQ multiplex PCR; the TCRdb copy retains only in-frame clones and omits some. The table shows about 180,000 clones, with about 70% occurring only once. The study's findings and limits: Normal scalp had lower clonality than lesional scalp, with alopecia totalis/universalis lesions showing this most strongly. Patients displayed less clarity in TCR sharing than mice, a finding possibly related to HLA.

Details on this clone: Its antigen is unknown.

The receptor was derived from a human donor with alopecia areata. This sample comprised CD8+ T cells sorted from blood, obtained at week 0.

The CDR3 is CASSRGRDGSSYNEQFF. CDR3 DNA sequence: TGCGCCAGCAGCCGAGGTCGGGACGGTAGCTCCTACAATGAGCAGTTCTTC. The chain uses TRBV5-1 and TRBJ2-1, with D perhaps given as TRBD1 or TRBD2 (5 bases each). The germline CDR1 and CDR2 sequences are SGHRS and YFSETQ. Trimming removed 4 bases from V and 0 bases from J, with 17 bases in between. This CDR3 has 17 residues.